These 26 T cell receptor beta chains were sequenced from one sample in a study of tumor-infiltrating lymphocytes in primary liver carcinoma. DNA and RNA were both co-extracted from around 20-30 mg of bulk tissue that had not been sorted. TCR beta cDNA was prepared out of around 460 ng total RNA by means of a constant-region primer. Slightly modified ARM-PCR with three nested multiplex PCR rounds yielded TCR beta libraries. Each of the first two PCR rounds ran around 10 cycles with TRBV1-TRBV30 forward and C-beta reverse primers. TCRdb ran MiXCR on the multiplex PCR reads and lists one entry per CDR3 protein. Seen here are roughly 70,000 distinct CDR3 sequences, roughly two thirds observed once, and the top ten hold around two fifths. The sample comprised liver tumor tissue from sampling region 4. Subset given: tumor region T4, right-lateral pole. The receptor set was obtained from a man aged 40-49 years with primary liver carcinoma and hepatitis B virus infection.

This clonotype was counted once. The junction differs from germline at one of its ends, possibly a read error. This rearrangement joins TRBV11-2 to TRBJ1-4; D is ambiguous. This CDR3 contains 15 residues. The V gene's germline CDR1 is SGHAT and CDR2 FQNNGV. The CDR3 loop reads CASSLDGFADERLFF. CDR3 DNA sequence: TGTGCCAGCAGCTTGGACGGGTTCGCTGATGAAAGACTGTTTTTT.

The chain carries TRBV2 and TRBJ1-1; TRBD1 is a possible D gene (5 bases). The CDR3 loop spans 12 amino acids. The V gene's germline CDR1 is SNHLY and CDR2 FYNNEI. V gave up 1 base and J gave up 5 bases, with 5 bases separating them. The CDR3 is CASSEEGTEAFF. CDR3 nucleotides: TGTGCCAGCAGTGAAGAGGGGACTGAAGCTTTCTTT.

To note about this clonotype: It may be a read error: a sequence one base away is much more abundant. The chain is built from TRBV29-1 and TRBJ1-2, with a tentative D call TRBD1 (5 bases). Looked up from germline, CDR1 is SQVTM and CDR2 is ANQGSEA. Trimming took 1 base from V and 10 from J, leaving 19 bases between them. The CDR3 has 14 residues. CDR3 amino acids: CSVEAEEGVGDYTF. The CDR3, as DNA: TGCAGCGTTGAAGCGGAAGAAGGGGTGGGTGACTACACCTTC.

This clonotype has just one count. This sequence may be a read error, since a much larger clone differs from it by one base. The V call is TRBV6-5, the J call TRBJ2-1, with D uncertain. CDR3 length: 14 residues. Germline-derived CDR1 and CDR2 are MNHEY and SVGAGI. The CDR3 nucleotides read TGTGTCAGCAGCCCTCGGCCCAGCTTTGGTGAGCAGTTCTTC. As protein: CVSSPRPSFGEQFF.

For this clonotype: The conserved closing phenylalanine or tryptophan is absent in this CDR3, likely reflecting a read error. The limits of the CDR3 on the DNA are not certain, so only TCRdb's listed CDR3 is given. The rearrangement links TRBV5-5 to TRBJ2-1; TRBD1, the table's D call, was not compared with the DNA. The CDR3 numbers 15 amino acids, ends counted. Germline CDR1 and CDR2: SGHKS and YYEKEE (reference sequence). CDR3 residues: CSSSPGQGSYNERFL.

Of note for this clonotype: One end of the junction varies from germline; a read error may be responsible. This chain links TRBV6-2 or TRBV6-3 with TRBJ2-1; D ambiguous. The germline V gene has CDR1 MNHEY and CDR2 SVGEGT. The CDR3 totals 11 residues. Here the CDR3 reads CASRSRNEQSF. CDR3 bases: TGTGCCAGCAGGTCGCGGAATGAGCAGTCCTTC.

Of note for this clonotype: Relative to the germline gene, one junction end is altered; a read error may explain this. The rearrangement joins TRBV4-1 to TRBJ2-1; D is possibly TRBD1 (5 bases). This CDR3 contains 15 residues. Germline V gene data show CDR1 as MGHRA and CDR2 as YSYEKL. The CDR3 here is CASGADGSSYNERFF. The CDR3 nucleotides read TGCGCCAGCGGGGCGGACGGCAGCTCATACAATGAGCGGTTCTTC.

This clonotype was detected once. The junction differs from germline at one of its ends, possibly a read error. The chain recombines TRBV10-3 with TRBJ2-7; 7 nucleotides agree with TRBD1. This CDR3 has 14 residues. The V gene's germline CDR1 is ENHRY and CDR2 SYGVKD. CDR3 DNA sequence: TGTGTCATCAGTGTGGGGGACAGTCGGCCCGACCAGTACTTC. Translated: CVISVGDSRPDQYF.

As for this clonotype: One end of the junction varies from germline; a read error may be responsible. The chain joins TRBV11-2 to TRBJ2-3; perhaps TRBD2 as D (5 bases). This CDR3 contains 15 residues. Germline lookup yields CDR1 SGHAT and CDR2 FQNNGV. CDR3 protein: CTSSTGISGTDTQYF. The CDR3 bases are TGTACCAGTAGCACCGGGATTAGCGGCACAGATACGCAGTATTTT. The full variable domain, with the rest looked up from reference TRBV11-2 and TRBJ2-3, is EAGVAQSPRYKIIEKRQSVAFWCNPISGHATLYWYQQILGQGPKLLIQFQNNGVVDDSQLPKDRFSAERLKGVDSTLKIQPAKLEDSAVYLCTSSTGISGTDTQYFGPGTRLTVL.

This clonotype was recorded many times. The chain carries TRBV11-2 and TRBJ2-7, with D perhaps matching TRBD2 (6 bases). Germline V gene lookup returns CDR1 SGHAT and CDR2 FQNNGV. V was clipped by 5 bases and J by 2 bases, with 16 bases between them. This CDR3 region has 15 residues. CDR3 DNA: TGTGCCAGCAGCCTCGGCGGGACTCTACCCTACGAGCAGTACTTC. It translates to CASSLGGTLPYEQYF. Full variable domain (outside the CDR3, taken from reference TRBV11-2 and TRBJ2-7): EAGVAQSPRYKIIEKRQSVAFWCNPISGHATLYWYQQILGQGPKLLIQFQNNGVVDDSQLPKDRFSAERLKGVDSTLKIQPAKLEDSAVYLCASSLGGTLPYEQYFGPGTRLTVT.

As concerns this clonotype: This is likely a read error, given that the CDR3 carries no conserved phenylalanine or tryptophan at its end. CDR3 sequence reads: CASSVLAGVDTGELFL. For the CDR3, the DNA is TGCGCCAGCAGCGTACTAGCGGGAGTAGATACCGGGGAGCTGTTTCTT. The chain couples TRBV5-1 to TRBJ2-2; 11 bases map to TRBD2. Germline V gene lookup returns CDR1 SGHRS and CDR2 YFSETQ. With 4 bases clipped from V and 5 bases from J, the junction kept 7 bases outside the gene matches. CDR3 size: 16 residues.

Comment on this clonotype: This CDR3 fails to terminate in the conserved phenylalanine or tryptophan, so it likely reflects a read error. CDR3 region: CSAGWSNHEQYL. Here the CDR3 DNA reads TGCAGCGCGGGTTGGAGTAATCACGAGCAGTACTTG. This chain links TRBV29-1 with TRBJ2-7; D uncertain. Germline V gene data show CDR1 as SQVTM and CDR2 as ANQGSEA. The CDR3 covers 12 residues. Trimming removed 7 bases from V and 5 bases from J, with 15 bases in between.

About this clonotype: Germline is not matched at one junction end, which may reflect a read error. The V and J genes are TRBV11-2 and TRBJ2-2; D is perhaps TRBD2 (6 bases). From germline, CDR1 is SGHAT and CDR2 FQNNGV. The length of the CDR3 is 17 residues. CDR3 loop: CASSLALGGANTMELFF. DNA of the CDR3: TGTGCCAGCAGCTTAGCATTAGGAGGGGCGAACACAATGGAGCTGTTTTTC.

With regard to this clonotype: A single base separates this from a much larger clone, so it may be a read error. The V call is TRBV4-1, the J call TRBJ2-1, with 15 positions matching TRBD2. This CDR3 is 20 amino acids long. J was trimmed by 7 bases and V by 5 bases; bases with no gene match: 18. The germline CDR1 and CDR2 sequences are MGHRA and YSYEKL. The CDR3: CASSSSYSGLAGGPGNEQFF. The CDR3 DNA reads TGCGCCAGCAGCTCCTCATACAGCGGACTAGCGGGAGGGCCGGGAAATGAGCAGTTCTTC.

This clonotype was seen just once. The rearrangement uses TRBV11-2 and TRBJ1-4, with unresolved D. The germline CDR1 and CDR2 sequences are SGHAT and FQNNGV. The V gene lost 5 bases and the J gene lost 0 bases, with 10 bases spanning the gap. This CDR3 comprises 15 residues. The CDR3 DNA is TGTGCCAGCAGCCCCATAGCTCCAACTAATGAAAAACTGTTTTTT. Translation gives CASSPIAPTNEKLFF.

Worth noting for this clonotype: At one of its ends the junction is not consistent with the germline gene, which may arise from a read error. The rearrangement links TRBV11-1 to TRBJ2-2; TRBD1 matches at 7 bases. CDR1 SGHAT and CDR2 FQDESV come from the germline V gene (reference sequence). The CDR3 is 15 amino acids. The CDR3 sequence: CASITGQTNTWELLF. The DNA of the CDR3 is TGTGCCAGCATCACGGGACAGACTAACACCTGGGAGCTGCTTTTT.

With regard to this clonotype: The junction does not match germline at one end; this may be a read error. The CDR3 sequence: CASSLDRGGGFYNEQFF. DNA for the CDR3: TGCGCCAGCAGCTTAGATAGGGGCGGGGGGTTCTACAATGAGCAGTTCTTC. The chain recombines TRBV11-3 with TRBJ2-1; 8 bases are shared with TRBD2. Germline V gene lookup returns CDR1 SGHNT and CDR2 YENEEA. The CDR3 extends over 17 amino acids.

On this clonotype itself: Being one base from a much bigger clone, this may be a read error. The chain joins TRBV10-3 to TRBJ2-1, with D possibly being TRBD2 (5 bases). This CDR3 has 14 residues. CDR1 and CDR2 from the germline V gene are ENHRY and SYGVKD. The CDR3 region has the DNA TGTGCCATCAGTGAACAGCGGTTGTACAATGAGCATTTCTTC. Its protein is CAISEQRLYNEHFF.

With respect to this clonotype: With a much larger clone just one base away, this may be a read error. This rearrangement joins TRBV11-2 to TRBJ2-3; D is unresolved. Deletions cut 1 base from V and 5 bases from J, with 10 bases between. Per germline, CDR1 SGHAT and CDR2 FQNNGV. The CDR3 contains 14 residues. The CDR3 is CASSLGDNRDTQYF. CDR3 coding DNA: TGTGCCAGCAGCTTAGGTGACAACAGAGATACGCAGTATTTT.

This chain joins TRBV5-5 and TRBJ2-6, with D uncertain. The germline V gene encodes CDR1 SGHKS and CDR2 YYEKEE (reference sequence). This CDR3 has 14 amino acids. V was pared by 4 bases and J by 6 bases, with 11 bases between. The CDR3 protein is CASSMWFEANVLTF. Written as DNA, the CDR3 is TGTGCCAGCAGCATGTGGTTTGAGGCCAACGTCCTGACTTTC.

In DNA, the CDR3 is TGCAGCGTTCTGACTAGCGGGAGTTGGACAGAGACCCAGTACTTC. Protein product: CSVLTSGSWTETQYF. The chain employs TRBV29-1 and TRBJ2-5; 12 positions match TRBD2. J was trimmed by 4 bases and V by 5 bases; bases with no gene match: 8. The CDR3 consists of 15 residues. Per the germline V gene, CDR1 is SQVTM and CDR2 is ANQGSEA.

This rearrangement joins TRBV10-3 to TRBJ2-7; D is undetermined. Germline V gene sequence: CDR1 ENHRY, CDR2 SYGVKD. Trimming shortened V by 3 bases and J by 3 bases, and 12 bases separated the two germline ends. There are 14 residues in the CDR3. This CDR3 is CAISDGQSLYEQYF. The CDR3 DNA reads as TGTGCCATCAGTGATGGTCAAAGCCTCTACGAGCAGTACTTC.

In the case of this clonotype: At one of its ends the junction is not consistent with the germline gene, which may arise from a read error. The chain has TRBV29-1 and TRBJ1-2; D is ambiguous. This CDR3 contains 12 residues. Germline CDR1 reads SQVTM; CDR2 reads ANQGSEA. CDR3 DNA sequence: TGTAGCGGAAGAGGATTGAACTATGGCTACACCTTC. It encodes CSGRGLNYGYTF.

About this clonotype: A clone one base away is much larger, so this may be a read error. V and J are TRBV7-2 and TRBJ2-3; D remains ambiguous. CDR3 length: 14 amino acids. Per germline, CDR1 SGHTA and CDR2 FQGNSA. CDR3 region: CVSSLRSDSDTQYF. In DNA, the CDR3 is TGTGTCAGCAGCTTACGGAGCGACTCAGATACGCAGTATTTT. The variable domain in full, completed from reference TRBV7-2 and TRBJ2-3, reads GAGVSQSPSNKVTEKGKDVELRCDPISGHTALYWYRQSLGQGLEFLIYFQGNSAPDKSGLPSDRFSAERTGGSVSTLTIQRTQQEDSAVYLCVSSLRSDSDTQYFGPGTRLTVL.

The chain has TRBV11-2 and TRBJ2-7; perhaps TRBD2 as D (5 bases). CDR3 size: 15 residues. Germline CDR1 reads SGHAT; CDR2 reads FQNNGV. Trimming took off 5 bases at V and 5 bases at J, with 19 bases between the two ends. CDR3 amino acids: CASSLSWLAEHEQYF. In nucleotides, the CDR3 is TGTGCCAGCAGCCTGTCGTGGCTAGCAGAGCACGAGCAGTACTTC.

The rearrangement uses TRBV12-3 or TRBV12-4 and TRBJ2-7; D uncertain. Trimming pared 5 bases from V and 0 bases from J, leaving 11 bases between. This CDR3 comprises 14 residues. In DNA, the CDR3 is TGTGCCAGCAGTGGCGTGTCTTCCTCCTACGAGCAGTACTTC. Residues: CASSGVSSSYEQYF.